A selection of T cell receptor beta chains follows, all from one sample in a study of T cell changes during pregnancy in multiple sclerosis. The repertoire was sequenced with immunoSEQ multiplex PCR; TCRdb's copy has only in-frame clones and lacks some. The profile shows some 80,000 clones, 90% to 95% of them singletons. The specimen comprised peripheral blood, sampled in the second trimester of pregnancy. The receptors stem from a female donor with multiple sclerosis, enrolled in a pregnancy study. Both conserved end residues are part of each CDR3. D genes are given only for firm matches. Clone sizes are given selectively: once, few, many, or a class where the clone is expanded.

D gene	clone size	V gene	J gene	CDR3 DNA	CDR3 protein
TRBD2	.	TRBV7-9	TRBJ2-7	TGTGCCAGCAGAATAGCGGGAGACTACGAGCAGTACTTC	CASRIAGDYEQYF
.	.	TRBV27	TRBJ1-1	TGTGCCAGCAGTTTAATGGAAGGGGTTACTGAAGCTTTCTTT	CASSLMEGVTEAFF
TRBD1	.	TRBV6-5	TRBJ2-1	TGTGCCAGCAGTTACACAGGGGGAGGTACCTACAATGAGCAGTTCTTC	CASSYTGGGTYNEQFF
TRBD1	once	TRBV9	TRBJ2-1	TGTGCCAGCAGCGCGGGGGGACAGGGGGTGTTCAATGAGCAGTTCTTC	CASSAGGQGVFNEQFF
.	.	TRBV2	TRBJ2-5	TGTGCCAGCAGTGACCAGGAGACCCAGTACTTC	CASSDQETQYF
TRBD2	.	TRBV9	TRBJ2-5	TGTGCCAGCAGCGTCCGACTAGCGGGAGAAGAGACCCAGTACTTC	CASSVRLAGEETQYF
TRBD2	.	TRBV11-2	TRBJ2-7	TGTGCCAGCAGCTTAGAGTGGACTAGCGGAAACTACGAGCAGTACTTC	CASSLEWTSGNYEQYF
.	.	TRBV4-2	TRBJ2-1	TGTGCCAGCAGCCAAGATAGCGGAAACAATGAGCAGTTCTTC	CASSQDSGNNEQFF
.	once	TRBV7-9	TRBJ1-1	TGTGCCAGCAGCACAGGGATTGAAGCTTTCTTT	CASSTGIEAFF
.	.	TRBV4-1	TRBJ2-1	TGCGCCAGCAGCCAAGATTGGGGCAGCTACAATGAGCAGTTCTTC	CASSQDWGSYNEQFF
TRBD1	.	TRBV2	TRBJ1-4	TGTGCCAGCAGTGATCCCATTTACCGACAGGGTCAAACTGAAAAACTGTTTTTT	CASSDPIYRQGQTEKLFF
.	.	TRBV27	TRBJ2-7	TGTGCCAGCAGTTTGGTAGGGGATCGCGAGCAGTACTTC	CASSLVGDREQYF
.	.	TRBV7-2	TRBJ1-5	TGTGCCAGCAGCTTGGGGGCAGGGATCGATCAGCCCCAGCATTTT	CASSLGAGIDQPQHF
.	.	TRBV4-2	TRBJ1-4	TGTGCCAGCAGCCAAGGCCAAGGGGTGTCTAATGAAAAACTGTTTTTT	CASSQGQGVSNEKLFF
.	.	TRBV14	TRBJ2-1	TGTGCCAGCAGCCCCCTGGTAGCCCCCTACAATGAGCAGTTCTTC	CASSPLVAPYNEQFF
TRBD2	once	TRBV18	TRBJ2-1	TGTGCCAGCTCTGCTCCGGGACTAGTGAATGAGCAGTTCTTC	CASSAPGLVNEQFF
TRBD1	.	TRBV2	TRBJ2-7	TGTGCCAGCAGTGAAGGGACAGGGGCGGACTACGAGCAGTACTTC	CASSEGTGADYEQYF